The text below deals with one TCR beta chain. The data belong to a study of patients and donors after allogeneic stem cell transplantation. The V and J ends lost 0 bases and 9 bases respectively, with 12 bases between them. CDR1 and CDR2 from the germline V gene are LGHDT and YNNKEL (reference sequence). The CDR3 has 14 amino acids. TCRdb re-called the RT-PCR reads through MiXCR, storing one row per CDR3 protein. The table lists approximately 200,000 distinct CDR3 sequences, about 37% of them singletons. The sequence came from a human donor who was either an allogeneic HSCT recipient or a stem cell or donor lymphocyte infusion donor (not recorded which). It is not recorded whose cells these are; they may come from a transplant donor. The sample taken for sequencing was blood, either unsorted or a sorted T cell fraction (not recorded which). The chain carries TRBV3-1 and TRBJ1-5; D not certain. The CDR3 region is CASSQDISSRPQHF. The CDR3 coding sequence is TGTGCCAGCAGCCAAGATATATCCTCGAGGCCCCAGCATTTT.